This T cell receptor (beta chain) originates from a study of T cell changes during pregnancy in multiple sclerosis. Here immunoSEQ multiplex PCR was the method, and the copy in TCRdb shows in-frame clones only, minus some. Altogether 65,000 to 95,000 clones are present, over 75% being singletons, with the ten largest covering 1.5% to 2%. The CDR3 has 15 residues. Trimming took 4 bases from V and 11 from J; bases not matched to a gene: 17. Germline CDR1 reads SGHRS; CDR2 reads YFSETQ. The TCR originated in a female donor with multiple sclerosis, enrolled in a pregnancy study. The genes are TRBV5-1 and TRBJ1-1, with TRBD1 matching over 7 bases. The sequencing here drew on peripheral blood, taken before pregnancy. The CDR3 DNA is TGCGCCAGCAGCCAGGGGGATGGGGATGTTGGGGAGGCTTTCTTT. Protein: CASSQGDGDVGEAFF.